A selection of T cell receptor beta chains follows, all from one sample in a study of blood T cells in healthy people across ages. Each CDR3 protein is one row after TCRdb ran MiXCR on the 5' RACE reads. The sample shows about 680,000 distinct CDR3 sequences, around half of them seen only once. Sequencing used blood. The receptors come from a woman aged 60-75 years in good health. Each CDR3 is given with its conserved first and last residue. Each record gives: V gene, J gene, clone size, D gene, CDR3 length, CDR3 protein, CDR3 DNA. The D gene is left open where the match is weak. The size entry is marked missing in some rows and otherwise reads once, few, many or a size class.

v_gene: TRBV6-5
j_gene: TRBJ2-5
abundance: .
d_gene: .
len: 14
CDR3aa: CASSYSGAEETQYF
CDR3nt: TGTGCCAGCAGTTACTCGGGGGCGGAGGAGACCCAGTACTTC

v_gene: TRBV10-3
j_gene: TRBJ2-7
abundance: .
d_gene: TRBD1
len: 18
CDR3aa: CAISEQEERTGIMDEQYF
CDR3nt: TGTGCCATCAGTGAACAGGAGGAACGGACAGGGATCATGGACGAGCAGTACTTC

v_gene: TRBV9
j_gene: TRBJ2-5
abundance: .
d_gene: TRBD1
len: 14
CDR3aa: CASSVAGGLETQYF
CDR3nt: TGTGCCAGCAGCGTAGCAGGGGGCTTGGAGACCCAGTACTTC

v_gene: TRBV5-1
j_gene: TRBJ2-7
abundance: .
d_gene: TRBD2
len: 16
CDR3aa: CVSSSGLADSYNEQYF
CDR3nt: TGCGTCAGCAGCTCGGGACTAGCGGACTCCTACAATGAGCAGTACTTC

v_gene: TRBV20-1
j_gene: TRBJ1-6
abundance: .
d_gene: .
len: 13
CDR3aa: CSTRRQENSPLHF
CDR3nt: TGCAGTACAAGACGACAGGAAAATTCACCCCTCCACTTT

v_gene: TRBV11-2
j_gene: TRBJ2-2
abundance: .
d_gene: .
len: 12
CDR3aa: CASKLNQWELFF
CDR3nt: TGTGCCAGCAAACTTAACCAATGGGAGCTGTTTTTT

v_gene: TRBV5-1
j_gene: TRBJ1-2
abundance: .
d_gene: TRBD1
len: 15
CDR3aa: CASSLALTGSDGYTF
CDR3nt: TGCGCCAGCAGCTTGGCCCTGACAGGGTCGGATGGCTACACCTTC

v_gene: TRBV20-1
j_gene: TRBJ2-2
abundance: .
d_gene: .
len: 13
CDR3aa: CSANPDGTGELFF
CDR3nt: TGCAGTGCTAACCCCGACGGCACCGGGGAGCTGTTTTTT

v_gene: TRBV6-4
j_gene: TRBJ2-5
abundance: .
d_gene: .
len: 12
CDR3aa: CASILQAETQYF
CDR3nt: TGTGCCAGCATCTTACAAGCGGAGACCCAGTACTTC

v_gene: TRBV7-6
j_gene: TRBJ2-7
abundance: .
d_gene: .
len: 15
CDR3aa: CASSPRGAQAYEQYF
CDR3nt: TGTGCCAGCAGCCCTAGGGGCGCCCAGGCCTACGAGCAGTACTTC

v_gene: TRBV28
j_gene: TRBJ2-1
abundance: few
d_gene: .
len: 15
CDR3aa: CASTELAGSYNEQFF
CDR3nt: TGTGCCAGCACCGAATTGGCAGGCTCCTACAATGAGCAGTTCTTC

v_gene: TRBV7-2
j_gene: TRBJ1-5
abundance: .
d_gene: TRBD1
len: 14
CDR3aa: CASSLRQGEQPQHF
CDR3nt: TGTGCCAGCAGCTTAAGACAGGGGGAACAGCCCCAGCATTTT

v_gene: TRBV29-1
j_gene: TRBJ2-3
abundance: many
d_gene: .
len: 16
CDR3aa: CSVDKPGAASTDTQYF
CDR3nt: TGCAGCGTTGACAAACCAGGGGCCGCTAGCACAGATACGCAGTATTTT

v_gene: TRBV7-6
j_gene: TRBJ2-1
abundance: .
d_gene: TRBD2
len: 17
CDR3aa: CASSFRTSGSSYNEQFF
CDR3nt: TGTGCCAGCAGCTTTAGGACTAGCGGGAGCTCCTACAATGAGCAGTTCTTC

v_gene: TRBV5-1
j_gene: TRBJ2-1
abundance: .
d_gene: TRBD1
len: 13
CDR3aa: CASSGTGKHEQFF
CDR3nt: TGCGCCAGCAGCGGGACAGGAAAGCATGAGCAGTTCTTC

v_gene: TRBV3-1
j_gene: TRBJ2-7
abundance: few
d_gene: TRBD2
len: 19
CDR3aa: CASSQDPSGRAWFLYEQYF
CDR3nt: TGTGCCAGCAGCCAAGATCCCAGCGGGAGGGCCTGGTTTTTGTACGAGCAGTACTTC

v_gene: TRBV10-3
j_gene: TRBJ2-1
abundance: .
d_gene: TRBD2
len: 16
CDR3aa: CAITVGLAGEPNEQFF
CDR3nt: TGTGCCATCACGGTAGGGCTAGCGGGAGAACCCAATGAGCAGTTCTTC

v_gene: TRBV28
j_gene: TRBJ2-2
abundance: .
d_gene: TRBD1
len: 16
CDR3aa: CASSRFDRGWAGELFF
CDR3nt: TGTGCCAGCAGTCGCTTTGACAGGGGGTGGGCCGGGGAGCTGTTTTTT

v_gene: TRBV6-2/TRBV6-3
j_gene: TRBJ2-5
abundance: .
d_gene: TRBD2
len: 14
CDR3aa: CASSNGGYQETQYF
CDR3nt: TGTGCCAGCAGCAACGGGGGGTACCAAGAGACCCAGTACTTC

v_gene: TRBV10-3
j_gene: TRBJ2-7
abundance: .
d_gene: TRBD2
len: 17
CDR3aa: CAISVLLAGAKSYEQYF
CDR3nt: TGTGCCATCAGTGTTTTACTAGCGGGAGCTAAGTCCTACGAGCAGTACTTC

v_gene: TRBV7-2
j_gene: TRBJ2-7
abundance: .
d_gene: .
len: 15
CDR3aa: CASSSTGTYHYEQYF
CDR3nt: TGTGCCAGCAGCTCCACCGGGACATACCACTACGAGCAGTACTTC

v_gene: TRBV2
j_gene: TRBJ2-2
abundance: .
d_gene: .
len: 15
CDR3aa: CANSRRSANTGELFF
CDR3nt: TGTGCCAACTCAAGGAGGTCTGCGAACACCGGGGAGCTGTTTTTT

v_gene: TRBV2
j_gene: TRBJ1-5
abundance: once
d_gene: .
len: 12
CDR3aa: CASRSPNQPQHF
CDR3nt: TGTGCCAGCAGATCGCCTAATCAGCCCCAGCATTTT

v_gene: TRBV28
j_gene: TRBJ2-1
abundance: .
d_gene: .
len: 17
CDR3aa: CASSTSQTNGSFGEQFF
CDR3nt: TGTGCCAGCAGCACATCCCAGACTAACGGGAGTTTTGGTGAGCAGTTCTTC

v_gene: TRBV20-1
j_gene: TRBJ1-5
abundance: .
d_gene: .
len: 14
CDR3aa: CSARRRVVNQPQHF
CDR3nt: TGCAGTGCTAGGCGAAGGGTCGTTAATCAGCCCCAGCATTTT

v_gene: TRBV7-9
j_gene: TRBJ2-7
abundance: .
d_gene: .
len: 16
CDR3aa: CASSPMSELSSYEQYF
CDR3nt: TGTGCCAGCAGCCCCATGTCGGAGCTAAGCTCCTACGAGCAGTACTTC